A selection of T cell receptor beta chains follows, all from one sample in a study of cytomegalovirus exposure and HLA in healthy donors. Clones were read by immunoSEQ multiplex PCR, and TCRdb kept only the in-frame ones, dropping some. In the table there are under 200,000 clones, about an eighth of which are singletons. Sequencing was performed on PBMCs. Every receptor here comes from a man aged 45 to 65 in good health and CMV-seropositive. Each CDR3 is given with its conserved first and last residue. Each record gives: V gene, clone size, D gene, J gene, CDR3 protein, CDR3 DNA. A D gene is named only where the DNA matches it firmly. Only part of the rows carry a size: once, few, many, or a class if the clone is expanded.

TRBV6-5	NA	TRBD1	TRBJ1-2	CATHGTGWFRGYTF	TGTGCCACCCATGGGACAGGATGGTTCCGCGGCTACACCTTC
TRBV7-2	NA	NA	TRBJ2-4	CASSLAPAKNIQYF	TGTGCCAGCAGCCTAGCCCCCGCGAAAAACATTCAGTACTTC
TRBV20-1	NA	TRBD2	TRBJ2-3	CSARGEGAQYF	TGCAGTGCTAGAGGGGAGGGTGCGCAGTATTTT
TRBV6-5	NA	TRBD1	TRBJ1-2	CASRATGAHYGYTF	TGTGCCAGCAGGGCAACAGGGGCGCACTATGGCTACACCTTC
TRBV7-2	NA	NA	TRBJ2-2	CASSPREFGTGELFF	TGTGCCAGCAGCCCTCGCGAGTTTGGTACCGGGGAGCTGTTTTTT
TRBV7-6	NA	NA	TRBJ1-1	CASSLGQNTEAFF	TGTGCCAGCAGCTTAGGACAGAACACTGAAGCTTTCTTT
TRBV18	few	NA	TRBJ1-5	CASSPAEDQPQHF	TGTGCCAGCTCACCTGCGGAAGATCAGCCCCAGCATTTT
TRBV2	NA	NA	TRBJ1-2	CASEQGTNYGYTF	TGTGCCAGCGAGCAGGGGACGAACTATGGCTACACCTTC
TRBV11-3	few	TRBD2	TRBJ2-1	CASSISGRAYNEQFF	TGTGCCAGCAGCATTAGCGGGCGCGCCTACAATGAGCAGTTCTTC
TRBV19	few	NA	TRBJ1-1	CASSIEDSWNTEAFF	TGTGCCAGTAGTATTGAGGACAGTTGGAACACTGAAGCTTTCTTT
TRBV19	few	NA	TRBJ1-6	CASSIATNSPLHF	TGTGCCAGTAGTATTGCTACTAATTCACCCCTCCACTTT
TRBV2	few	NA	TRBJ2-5	CASSEDGVKETQYF	TGTGCCAGCAGTGAAGATGGAGTAAAAGAGACCCAGTACTTC
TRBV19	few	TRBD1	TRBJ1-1	CASSINTGQSNTEAFF	TGTGCCAGTAGTATAAATACGGGACAGTCGAACACTGAAGCTTTCTTT
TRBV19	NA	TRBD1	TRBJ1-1	CASRAMVGQGDTEAFF	TGTGCCAGTAGGGCTATGGTGGGACAGGGGGACACTGAAGCTTTCTTT
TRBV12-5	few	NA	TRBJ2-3	CASGLGGADTQYF	TGTGCTAGTGGTTTAGGAGGTGCAGATACGCAGTATTTT
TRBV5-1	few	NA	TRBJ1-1	CASSLDPGLGTEAFF	TGCGCCAGCAGCTTGGATCCAGGTTTGGGCACTGAAGCTTTCTTT
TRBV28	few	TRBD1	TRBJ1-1	CASTRDRVVGEAFF	TGTGCCAGCACCCGGGACAGGGTGGTTGGGGAAGCTTTCTTT
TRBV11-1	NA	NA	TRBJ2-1	CASSPRTDNEQFF	TGTGCCAGCAGCCCGAGGACAGACAATGAGCAGTTCTTC
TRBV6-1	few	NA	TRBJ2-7	CASSSEGGTSYEQYF	TGTGCCAGCAGTTCAGAGGGGGGGACCTCCTACGAGCAGTACTTC
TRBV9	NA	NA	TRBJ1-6	CASSVGEPASPLHF	TGTGCCAGCAGCGTAGGGGAGCCGGCCTCACCCCTCCACTTT
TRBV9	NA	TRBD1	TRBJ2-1	CASSVRGQGDNEQFF	TGTGCCAGCAGCGTAAGGGGACAGGGAGACAATGAGCAGTTCTTC
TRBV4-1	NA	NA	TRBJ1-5	CASSQDRGRFSAQHF	TGCGCCAGCAGCCAAGATAGGGGTCGTTTTTCGGCCCAGCATTTT
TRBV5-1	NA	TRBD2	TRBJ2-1	CASSTGTSGGFYNEQFF	TGCGCCAGCAGCACCGGGACTAGCGGGGGCTTTTACAATGAGCAGTTCTTC
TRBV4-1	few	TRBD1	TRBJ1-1	CASSQDRAGGKDWTEAFF	TGCGCCAGCAGCCAAGATAGGGCAGGGGGAAAGGATTGGACTGAAGCTTTCTTT
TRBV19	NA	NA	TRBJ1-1	CASSADRDTEAFF	TGTGCCAGTAGTGCCGACAGAGACACTGAAGCTTTCTTT
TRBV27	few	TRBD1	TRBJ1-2	CASTGTGASNYGYTF	TGTGCCAGCACGGGGACAGGGGCGAGTAACTATGGCTACACCTTC
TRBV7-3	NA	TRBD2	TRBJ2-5	CASSKAGGQETQYF	TGTGCCAGCAGCAAAGCGGGGGGGCAAGAGACCCAGTACTTC
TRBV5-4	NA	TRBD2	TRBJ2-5	CASSSSSGGWGTETQYF	TGTGCCAGCAGCTCCTCTAGCGGGGGGTGGGGTACGGAGACCCAGTACTTC
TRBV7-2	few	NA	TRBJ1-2	CASSLQGQGNGYTF	TGTGCCAGCAGCTTACAGGGGCAGGGCAATGGCTACACCTTC
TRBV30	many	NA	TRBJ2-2	CAWSVQGNTGELFF	TGTGCCTGGAGTGTACAGGGGAACACCGGGGAGCTGTTTTTT
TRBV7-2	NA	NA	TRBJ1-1	CASSLQAGKGTEAFF	TGTGCCAGCAGCTTACAGGCAGGGAAGGGCACTGAAGCTTTCTTT
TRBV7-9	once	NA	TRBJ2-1	CASSPGVNSYNEQFF	TGTGCCAGCAGCCCCGGGGTAAACTCCTACAATGAGCAGTTCTTC
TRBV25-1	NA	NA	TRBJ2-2	CASSESDRVNTGELFF	TGTGCCAGCAGTGAATCGGACAGAGTTAACACCGGGGAGCTGTTTTTT
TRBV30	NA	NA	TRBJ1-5	CASGGGGNQPQHF	TGTGCCTCGGGGGGAGGCGGCAATCAGCCCCAGCATTTT
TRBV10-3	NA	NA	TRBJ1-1	CAISESGQLNTEAFF	TGTGCCATCAGTGAGTCGGGACAATTGAACACTGAAGCTTTCTTT
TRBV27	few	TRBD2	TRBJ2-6	CASSLFGGSDVLTF	TGTGCCAGCAGTTTATTCGGGGGGAGCGACGTCCTGACTTTC
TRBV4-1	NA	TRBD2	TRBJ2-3	CASSQEGLAASTDTQYF	TGCGCCAGCAGCCAAGAAGGGCTAGCGGCTAGCACAGATACGCAGTATTTT
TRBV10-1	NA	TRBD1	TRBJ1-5	CASSENRGGQPQHF	TGCGCCAGCAGTGAGAACAGGGGAGGACAGCCCCAGCATTTT
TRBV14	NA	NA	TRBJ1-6	CASSQETANSPLHF	TGTGCCAGCAGCCAAGAAACAGCTAATTCACCCCTCCACTTT
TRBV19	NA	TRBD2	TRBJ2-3	CASSIRGLGATDTQYF	TGTGCCAGTAGTATACGGGGACTAGGGGCAACAGATACGCAGTATTTT
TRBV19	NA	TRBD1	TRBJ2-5	CASSVTGLVETQYF	TGTGCCAGTAGTGTGACAGGGTTAGTGGAGACCCAGTACTTC
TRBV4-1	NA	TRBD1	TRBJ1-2	CASSQARQGNYGYTF	TGCGCCAGCAGCCAAGCCAGACAGGGGAACTATGGCTACACCTTC
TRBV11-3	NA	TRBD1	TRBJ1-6	CASSLGQGNSPLHF	TGTGCCAGCAGCTTAGGACAGGGAAATTCACCCCTCCACTTT
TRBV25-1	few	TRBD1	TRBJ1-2	CASNTGGGYGYTF	TGTGCCAGCAACACAGGGGGAGGTTATGGCTACACCTTC
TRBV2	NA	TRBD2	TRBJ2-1	CASSETSGGGDNEQFF	TGTGCCAGCAGTGAAACCTCGGGCGGGGGGGACAATGAGCAGTTCTTC
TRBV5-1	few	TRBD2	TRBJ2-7	CASSLEAGVNYEQYF	TGCGCCAGCAGCTTGGAAGCGGGGGTGAACTACGAGCAGTACTTC
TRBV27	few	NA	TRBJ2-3	CASSLFGLSTDTQYF	TGTGCCAGCAGTTTATTCGGACTAAGCACAGATACGCAGTATTTT
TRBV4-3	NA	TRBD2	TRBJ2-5	CASSPSVTSGGGETQYF	TGCGCCAGCAGCCCGTCAGTGACTAGCGGGGGAGGGGAGACCCAGTACTTC
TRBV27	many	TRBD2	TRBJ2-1	CASSLLAGAYNEQFF	TGTGCCAGCAGTTTACTAGCGGGGGCCTACAATGAGCAGTTCTTC
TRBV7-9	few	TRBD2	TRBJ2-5	CASSLGGDLWGYQETQYF	TGTGCCAGCAGCTTGGGGGGGGACCTATGGGGGTACCAAGAGACCCAGTACTTC
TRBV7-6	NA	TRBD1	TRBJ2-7	CASSPTTGFAYEQYF	TGTGCCAGCAGCCCGACGACAGGGTTCGCCTACGAGCAGTACTTC
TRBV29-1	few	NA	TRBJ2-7	CSVEDLYEQYF	TGCAGCGTTGAAGACCTTTACGAGCAGTACTTC
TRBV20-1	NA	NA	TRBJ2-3	CSAYVGDTQYF	TGCAGTGCGTACGTCGGGGATACGCAGTATTTT